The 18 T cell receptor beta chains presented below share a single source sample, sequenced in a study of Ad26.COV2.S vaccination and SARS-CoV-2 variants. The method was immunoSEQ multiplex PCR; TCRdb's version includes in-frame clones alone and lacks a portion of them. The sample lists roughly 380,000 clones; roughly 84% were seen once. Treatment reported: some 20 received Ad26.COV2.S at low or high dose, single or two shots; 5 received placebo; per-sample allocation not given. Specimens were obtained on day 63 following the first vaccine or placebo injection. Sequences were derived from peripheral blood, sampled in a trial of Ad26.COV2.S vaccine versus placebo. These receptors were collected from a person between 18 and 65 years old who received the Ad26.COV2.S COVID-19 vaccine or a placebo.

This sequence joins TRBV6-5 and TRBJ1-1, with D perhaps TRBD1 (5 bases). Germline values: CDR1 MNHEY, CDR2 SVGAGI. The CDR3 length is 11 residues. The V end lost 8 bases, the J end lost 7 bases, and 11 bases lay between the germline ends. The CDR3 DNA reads TGTGCCAGCGGGCAGGGAGTTGAAGCTTTCTTT. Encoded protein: CASGQGVEAFF.

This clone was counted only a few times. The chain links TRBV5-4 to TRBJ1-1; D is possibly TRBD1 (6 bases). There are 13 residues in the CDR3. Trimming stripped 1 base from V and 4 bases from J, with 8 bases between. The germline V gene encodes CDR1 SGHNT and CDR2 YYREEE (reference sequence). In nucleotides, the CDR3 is TGTGCCAGCAGCTTGACCAGGGGCACTGAAGCTTTCTTT. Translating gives CASSLTRGTEAFF.

CDR3 nucleotides: TGCGCCAGCAGCCAAGACAGCGCGAACACCGGGGAGCTGTTTTTT. This sequence encodes CASSQDSANTGELFF. The chain carries TRBV4-3 and TRBJ2-2; D ambiguous. V was shortened by 0 bases and J by 0 bases, with 5 bases between the two germline ends. There are 15 residues in the CDR3. From germline, CDR1 is LGHNA and CDR2 YSLEER.

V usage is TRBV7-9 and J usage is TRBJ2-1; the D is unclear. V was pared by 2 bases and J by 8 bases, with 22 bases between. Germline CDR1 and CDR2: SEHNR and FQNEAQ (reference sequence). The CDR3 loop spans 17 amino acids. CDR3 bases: TGTGCCAGCAGCTTACCATTCGGGCAGCCGGCTGGGGATGAGCAGTTCTTC. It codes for CASSLPFGQPAGDEQFF.

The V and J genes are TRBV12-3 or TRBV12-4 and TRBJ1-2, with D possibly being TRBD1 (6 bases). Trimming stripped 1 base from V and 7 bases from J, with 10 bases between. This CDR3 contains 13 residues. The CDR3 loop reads CASSLGGALGYTF. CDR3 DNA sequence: TGTGCCAGCAGTTTAGGGGGGGCGCTTGGCTACACCTTC.

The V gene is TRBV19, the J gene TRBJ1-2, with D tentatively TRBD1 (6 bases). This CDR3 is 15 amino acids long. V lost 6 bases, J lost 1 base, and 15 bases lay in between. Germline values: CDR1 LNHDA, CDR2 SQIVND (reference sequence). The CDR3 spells CASRALQGFNYGYTF. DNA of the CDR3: TGTGCCAGTAGAGCCTTACAGGGTTTTAACTATGGCTACACCTTC. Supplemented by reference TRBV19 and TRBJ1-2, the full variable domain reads DGGITQSPKYLFRKEGQNVTLSCEQNLNHDAMYWYRQDPGQGLRLIYYSQIVNDFQKGDIAEGYSVSREKKESFPLTVTSAQKNPTAFYLCASRALQGFNYGYTFGSGTRLTVV.

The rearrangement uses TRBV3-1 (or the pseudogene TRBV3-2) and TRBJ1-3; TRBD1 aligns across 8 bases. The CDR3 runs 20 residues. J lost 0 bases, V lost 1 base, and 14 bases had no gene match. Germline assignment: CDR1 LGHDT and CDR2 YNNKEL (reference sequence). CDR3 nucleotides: TGTGCCAGCAGCCAAGGTGGACAGGGCTCCCAATTCAGCTCTGGAAACACCATATATTTT. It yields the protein CASSQGGQGSQFSSGNTIYF.

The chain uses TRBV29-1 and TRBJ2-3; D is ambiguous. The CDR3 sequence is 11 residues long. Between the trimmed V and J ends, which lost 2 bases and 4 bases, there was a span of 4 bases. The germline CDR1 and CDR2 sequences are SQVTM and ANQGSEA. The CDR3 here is CSVEPADTQYF. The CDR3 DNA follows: TGCAGCGTTGAACCAGCAGATACGCAGTATTTT.

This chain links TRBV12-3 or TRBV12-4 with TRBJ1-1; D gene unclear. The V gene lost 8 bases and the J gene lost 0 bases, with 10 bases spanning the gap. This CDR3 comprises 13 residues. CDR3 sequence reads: CASHWAMNTEAFF. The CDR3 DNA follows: TGTGCCAGCCATTGGGCCATGAACACTGAAGCTTTCTTT.

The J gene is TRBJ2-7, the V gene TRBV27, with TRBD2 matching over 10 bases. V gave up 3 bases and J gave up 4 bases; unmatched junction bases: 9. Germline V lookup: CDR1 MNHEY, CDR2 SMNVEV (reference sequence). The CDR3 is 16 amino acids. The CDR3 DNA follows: TGTGCCAGCAGTTTTGGACTAGCGGCCACAAATTACGAGCAGTACTTC. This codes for CASSFGLAATNYEQYF.

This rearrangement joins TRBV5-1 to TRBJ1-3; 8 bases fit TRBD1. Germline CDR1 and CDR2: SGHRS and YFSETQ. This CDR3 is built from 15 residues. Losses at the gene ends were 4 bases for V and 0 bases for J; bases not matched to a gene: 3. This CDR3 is CASSLGQVSGNTIYF. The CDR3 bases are TGCGCCAGCAGCCTGGGACAGGTCTCTGGAAACACCATATATTTT. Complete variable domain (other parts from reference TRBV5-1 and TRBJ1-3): KAGVTQTPRYLIKTRGQQVTLSCSPISGHRSVSWYQQTPGQGLQFLFEYFSETQRNKGNFPGRFSGRQFSNSRSEMNVSTLELGDSALYLCASSLGQVSGNTIYFGEGSWLTVV.

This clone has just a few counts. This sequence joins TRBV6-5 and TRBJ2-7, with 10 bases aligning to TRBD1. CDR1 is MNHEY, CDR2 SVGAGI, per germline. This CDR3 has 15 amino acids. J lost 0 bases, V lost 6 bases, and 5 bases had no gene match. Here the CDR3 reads CASRKDRGASYEQYF. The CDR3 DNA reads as TGTGCCAGCAGAAAGGACAGGGGGGCCTCCTACGAGCAGTACTTC.

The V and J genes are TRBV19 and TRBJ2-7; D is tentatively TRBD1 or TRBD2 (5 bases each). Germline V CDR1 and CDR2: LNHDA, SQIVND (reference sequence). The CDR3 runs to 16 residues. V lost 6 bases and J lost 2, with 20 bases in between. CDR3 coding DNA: TGTGCCAGTAGCCCGCCCGCCGGGCAGGGAGCCTACGAGCAGTACTTC. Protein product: CASSPPAGQGAYEQYF.

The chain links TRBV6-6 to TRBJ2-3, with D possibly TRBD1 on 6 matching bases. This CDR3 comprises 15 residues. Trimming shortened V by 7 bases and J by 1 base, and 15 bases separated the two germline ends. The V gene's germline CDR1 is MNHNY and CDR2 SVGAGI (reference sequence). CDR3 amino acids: CASIPQGRGTDTQYF. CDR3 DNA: TGTGCCAGCATCCCACAGGGACGGGGCACAGATACGCAGTATTTT.

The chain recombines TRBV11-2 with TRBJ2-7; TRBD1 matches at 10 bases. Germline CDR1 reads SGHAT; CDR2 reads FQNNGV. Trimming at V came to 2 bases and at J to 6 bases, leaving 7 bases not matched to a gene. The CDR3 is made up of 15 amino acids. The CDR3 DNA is TGTGCCAGCAGCTTATCCGGGACAGGGGTAATCGAGCAGTACTTC. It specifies CASSLSGTGVIEQYF.

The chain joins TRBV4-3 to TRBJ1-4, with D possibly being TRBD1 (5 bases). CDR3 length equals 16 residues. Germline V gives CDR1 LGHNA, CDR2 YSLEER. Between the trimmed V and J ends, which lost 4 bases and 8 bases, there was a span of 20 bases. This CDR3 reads CASSPTVYRRDEKLFF. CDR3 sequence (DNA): TGCGCCAGCAGCCCCACCGTTTATCGCAGGGACGAAAAACTGTTTTTT.

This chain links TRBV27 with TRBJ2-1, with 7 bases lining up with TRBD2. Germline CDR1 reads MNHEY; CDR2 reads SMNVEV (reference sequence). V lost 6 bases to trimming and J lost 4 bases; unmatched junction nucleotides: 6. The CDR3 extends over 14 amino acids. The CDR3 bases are TGTGCCAGCAGGCGGGACTACAATTACAATGAGCAGTTCTTC. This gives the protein CASRRDYNYNEQFF.

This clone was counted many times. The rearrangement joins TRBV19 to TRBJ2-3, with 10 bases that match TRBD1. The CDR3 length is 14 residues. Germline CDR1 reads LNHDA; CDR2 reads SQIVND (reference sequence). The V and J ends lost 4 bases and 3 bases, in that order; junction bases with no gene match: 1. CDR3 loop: CASSRTGGTDTQYF. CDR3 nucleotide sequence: TGTGCCAGTAGTAGGACAGGGGGAACAGATACGCAGTATTTT.